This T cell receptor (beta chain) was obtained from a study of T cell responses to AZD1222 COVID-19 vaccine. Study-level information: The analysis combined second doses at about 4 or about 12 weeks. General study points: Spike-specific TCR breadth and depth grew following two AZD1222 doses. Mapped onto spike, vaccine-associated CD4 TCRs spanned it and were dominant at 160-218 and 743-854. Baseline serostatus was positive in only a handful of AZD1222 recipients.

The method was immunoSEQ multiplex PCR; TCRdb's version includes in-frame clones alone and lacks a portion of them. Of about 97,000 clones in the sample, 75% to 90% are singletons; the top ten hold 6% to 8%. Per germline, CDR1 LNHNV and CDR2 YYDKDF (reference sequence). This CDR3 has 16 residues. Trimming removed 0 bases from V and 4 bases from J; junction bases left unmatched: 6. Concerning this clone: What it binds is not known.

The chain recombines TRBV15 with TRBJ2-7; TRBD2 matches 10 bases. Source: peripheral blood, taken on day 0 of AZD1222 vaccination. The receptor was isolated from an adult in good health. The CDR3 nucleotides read TGTGCCACCAGCAGAGACCGGCTAGCGGGGGTGTACGAGCAGTACTTC. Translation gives CATSRDRLAGVYEQYF. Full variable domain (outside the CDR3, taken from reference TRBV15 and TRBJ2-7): DAMVIQNPRYQVTQFGKPVTLSCSQTLNHNVMYWYQQKSSQAPKLLFHYYDKDFNNEADTPDNFQSRRPNTSFCFLDIRSPGLGDTAMYLCATSRDRLAGVYEQYFGPGTRLTVT.